The T cell receptor (beta chain) described here comes from a study of T-cell reconstitution after alpha-beta-depleted transplantation in children. General study results and limits: By about two months after transplant, alpha-beta T cells reportedly arose from several hundred graft clones that had expanded.

Unique molecular identifiers were used in preparing the TCRbeta library. TCRdb analysed the PCR reads with MiXCR anew, one entry per CDR3 protein. This table holds about 340,000 distinct CDR3 sequences, 15% to 20% found once. On this clonotype: Its antigen is unidentified.

The sequencing here drew on PBMCs, mostly from graft donor cells, taken 360 days after TCRalphabeta/CD19-depleted stem cell transplant. The sequence was collected from a male patient aged 2-15 years who had a stem cell transplant for acute lymphoblastic leukemia, so the T cells may come from the graft donor.

CDR3 in DNA: TGTGCCAGCACCCTCACCGGGAGAGGGCAGTTCTTC. Its translation: CASTLTGRGQFF. This rearrangement joins TRBV28 to TRBJ2-1; tentatively, D is TRBD2 (6 bases). The ends were cut back, 7 bases at V and 12 bases at J, with 16 bases in the middle. This CDR3 contains 12 residues. Germline values: CDR1 MDHEN, CDR2 SYDVKM.